Listed below are T cell receptor beta chains from one sample, sequenced in a study of human CD8 memory T cell subsets. TCRdb re-called the 5' RACE reads and gives one entry per CDR3 protein, without DNA. The specimen's table records 5,000 or so distinct CDR3 sequences. Sequencing used CD8+ effector memory T cells (TEM) sorted from PBMCs. The receptors derive from a human donor in good health. Each CDR3 is given with its conserved first and last residue. Size tells how often a clone was seen (once, few, many) or the class of an expanded clone, and some rows leave it out.

clone_size: -
j_call: TRBJ2-1
v_call: TRBV4-1
cdr3_aa: CASSRGTADYNEQFF

clone_size: -
j_call: TRBJ2-7
v_call: TRBV2
cdr3_aa: CASSTYPGSMEQYF

clone_size: medium-sized
j_call: TRBJ2-3
v_call: TRBV28
cdr3_aa: CASSLQQGTDSYTQYF

clone_size: -
j_call: TRBJ2-1
v_call: TRBV7-8
cdr3_aa: CASSFAGTSANNEQFF

clone_size: large
j_call: TRBJ2-1
v_call: TRBV20-1
cdr3_aa: CSALGTLSSNEQFF

clone_size: -
j_call: TRBJ1-1
v_call: TRBV7-9
cdr3_aa: CASSFEVSSAFF

clone_size: -
j_call: TRBJ2-1
v_call: TRBV14
cdr3_aa: CASSQGLSNEQFF

clone_size: -
j_call: TRBJ2-1
v_call: TRBV6-4
cdr3_aa: CASSVTSGSSNEQFF

clone_size: -
j_call: TRBJ2-7
v_call: TRBV16
cdr3_aa: CASSLLGDEQYF

clone_size: -
j_call: TRBJ2-5
v_call: TRBV7-3
cdr3_aa: CASSFVIWPGRETQYF

clone_size: medium-sized
j_call: TRBJ2-1
v_call: TRBV20-1
cdr3_aa: CSARDSEREVNEQFF

clone_size: -
j_call: TRBJ1-1
v_call: TRBV11-1
cdr3_aa: CASSPRRLLSGTEAFF

clone_size: -
j_call: TRBJ2-1
v_call: TRBV7-6
cdr3_aa: CASSATGLEQFF

clone_size: -
j_call: TRBJ1-3
v_call: TRBV9
cdr3_aa: CASSVAGNSGNTIYF

clone_size: medium-sized
j_call: TRBJ1-5
v_call: TRBV15
cdr3_aa: CATSRTVDGQPQHF

clone_size: medium-sized
j_call: TRBJ2-3
v_call: TRBV4-2
cdr3_aa: CASSQEAGGPDTQYF

clone_size: -
j_call: TRBJ2-7
v_call: TRBV20-1
cdr3_aa: CSARPIAGGFSEQYF

clone_size: -
j_call: TRBJ2-1
v_call: TRBV28
cdr3_aa: CASSSDPLSSYNEQFF

clone_size: -
j_call: TRBJ1-5
v_call: TRBV7-9
cdr3_aa: CASSDTRDRSYQPQHF

clone_size: -
j_call: TRBJ2-7
v_call: TRBV7-8
cdr3_aa: CASSLILNSYEQYF

clone_size: -
j_call: TRBJ2-5
v_call: TRBV29-1
cdr3_aa: CSAVTEDQETQYF

clone_size: -
j_call: TRBJ2-5
v_call: TRBV2
cdr3_aa: CASSEGQENPETQYF

clone_size: medium-sized
j_call: TRBJ2-2
v_call: TRBV5-1
cdr3_aa: CASRPSGGLTGELFF

clone_size: -
j_call: TRBJ1-2
v_call: TRBV7-6
cdr3_aa: CASSSGEGAYGYTF

clone_size: -
j_call: TRBJ2-1
v_call: TRBV28
cdr3_aa: CASTLRGRNEQFF

clone_size: -
j_call: TRBJ2-2
v_call: TRBV4-1
cdr3_aa: CASSPRDSGGTGELFF

clone_size: -
j_call: TRBJ2-5
v_call: TRBV14
cdr3_aa: CASSQEGRLRETQYF

clone_size: -
j_call: TRBJ2-7
v_call: TRBV20-1
cdr3_aa: CSARDYWSGQGAYEQYF

clone_size: -
j_call: TRBJ2-3
v_call: TRBV6-2/TRBV6-3
cdr3_aa: CASTDSPFLTDTQYF

clone_size: -
j_call: TRBJ2-7
v_call: TRBV20-1
cdr3_aa: CSAPIGLAGEVNEQYF

clone_size: -
j_call: TRBJ2-5
v_call: TRBV20-1
cdr3_aa: CSARPRDLGRTQYF

clone_size: -
j_call: TRBJ2-3
v_call: TRBV4-1
cdr3_aa: CASSQDTEGYTDTQYF

clone_size: medium-sized
j_call: TRBJ2-3
v_call: TRBV20-1
cdr3_aa: CSARASGSTDTQYF

clone_size: medium-sized
j_call: TRBJ1-1
v_call: TRBV2
cdr3_aa: CASMAQGDTEAFF

clone_size: -
j_call: TRBJ2-1
v_call: TRBV3-1
cdr3_aa: CASSQSWTDFSRLAYNEQFF

clone_size: -
j_call: TRBJ2-1
v_call: TRBV4-1
cdr3_aa: CASSQGTSGTTEQFF

clone_size: -
j_call: TRBJ1-2
v_call: TRBV4-1
cdr3_aa: CASSPQSDSAEANYGYTF

clone_size: -
j_call: TRBJ2-3
v_call: TRBV9
cdr3_aa: CASSPHLQSTDTQYF

clone_size: -
j_call: TRBJ2-5
v_call: TRBV7-9
cdr3_aa: CASSSSARRLEETQYF

clone_size: -
j_call: TRBJ2-5
v_call: TRBV7-6
cdr3_aa: CASSFEGGPQETQYF

clone_size: medium-sized
j_call: TRBJ2-1
v_call: TRBV7-8
cdr3_aa: CASSLEAKYNEQFF

clone_size: medium-sized
j_call: TRBJ1-5
v_call: TRBV20-1
cdr3_aa: CSAQGFPNQPQHF

clone_size: -
j_call: TRBJ2-3
v_call: TRBV3-1
cdr3_aa: CASSYRTGDSTDTQYF

clone_size: medium-sized
j_call: TRBJ2-3
v_call: TRBV4-1
cdr3_aa: CASSQDVSSEDTQYF